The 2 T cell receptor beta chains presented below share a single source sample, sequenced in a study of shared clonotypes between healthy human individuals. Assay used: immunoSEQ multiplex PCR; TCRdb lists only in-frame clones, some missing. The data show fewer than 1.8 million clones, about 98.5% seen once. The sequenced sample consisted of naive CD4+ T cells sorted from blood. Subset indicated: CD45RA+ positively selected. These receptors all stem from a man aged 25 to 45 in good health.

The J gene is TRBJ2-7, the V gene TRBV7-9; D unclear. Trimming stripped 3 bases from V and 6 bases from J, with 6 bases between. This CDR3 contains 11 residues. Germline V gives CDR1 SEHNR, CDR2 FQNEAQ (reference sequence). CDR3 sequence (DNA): TGTGCCAGCAGCTTTCAAGCCGAGCAGTACTTC. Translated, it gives CASSFQAEQYF.

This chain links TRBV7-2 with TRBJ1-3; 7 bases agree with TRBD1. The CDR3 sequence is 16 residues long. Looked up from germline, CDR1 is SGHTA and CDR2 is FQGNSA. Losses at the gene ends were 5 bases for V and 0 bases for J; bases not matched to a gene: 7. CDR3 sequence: CASSLIGGFSGNTIYF. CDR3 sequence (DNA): TGTGCCAGCAGCCTCATAGGGGGCTTCTCTGGAAACACCATATATTTT.